The TCR beta chain under discussion was sequenced for a study of technical replicates of blood from a few donors. Assay used: immunoSEQ multiplex PCR; TCRdb lists only in-frame clones, some missing. The data contain approximately 99,000 clones, roughly 96% of them seen just once; the ten biggest clones take up 0.21%. The CDR3 consists of 15 residues. CDR1 is SGHAT and CDR2 is FQDESV in the germline V gene (reference sequence). Unmatched junction bases numbered 4, after V lost 5 bases and J lost 3 bases. This clonotype was obtained from a human donor in good health. The sequencing input was T cells isolated from PBMCs. V gene TRBV11-1 combines with J gene TRBJ1-4; TRBD1 matches 9 bases. Written as DNA, the CDR3 is TGTGCCAGCAGCCCACAGGGGGCATCTAATGAAAAACTGTTTTTT. This gives the protein CASSPQGASNEKLFF.